This is a list of T cell receptor beta chains from one sample in a study of blood T cell repertoires in COVID-19. Clones were sequenced by immunoSEQ multiplex PCR, and TCRdb holds only the in-frame ones, with some missing. The repertoire has roughly 250,000 clones, about 91% of them found once; the top ten carry about 1.2%. The sequenced material came from PBMCs or T cells enriched from blood (not recorded which). These receptors were taken from a middle-aged woman with acute COVID-19. Each CDR3 is given with its conserved first and last residue. A D gene is named only where the DNA matches it firmly. The size entry is marked missing in some rows and otherwise reads once, few, many or a size class.

NA,TRBV24-1,NA,TRBJ1-4,CATSDSQGKREKLFF,TGTGCCACCAGTGATTCCCAGGGGAAACGCGAAAAACTGTTTTTT
once,TRBV15,NA,TRBJ1-4,CATSRPDEKLFF,TGTGCCACCAGCAGACCAGATGAAAAACTGTTTTTT
NA,TRBV5-6,TRBD1,TRBJ2-7,CASSLVGTGYEQYF,TGTGCCAGCAGCTTGGTAGGGACAGGCTACGAGCAGTACTTC
few,TRBV19,TRBD1,TRBJ1-5,CASSKGTVGDQPQHF,TGTGCCAGTAGTAAAGGGACAGTTGGGGATCAGCCCCAGCATTTT
NA,TRBV7-9,NA,TRBJ2-3,CASTQFTDTQYF,TGTGCCAGCACCCAATTCACAGATACGCAGTATTTT
NA,TRBV5-1,TRBD1,TRBJ2-7,CASSYLGQGASYEQYF,TGCGCCAGCAGCTATCTTGGACAGGGGGCTTCCTACGAGCAGTACTTC
few,TRBV13,TRBD2,TRBJ2-2,CASMEGAGGHGELFF,TGTGCCAGCATGGAAGGGGCGGGAGGTCACGGGGAGCTGTTTTTT
NA,TRBV5-5,TRBD1,TRBJ2-2,CASSFQGTANTGELFF,TGTGCCAGCAGCTTTCAGGGGACAGCCAACACCGGGGAGCTGTTTTTT
NA,TRBV5-1,TRBD2,TRBJ2-5,CASSLLPSGSDVYF,TGCGCCAGCAGCTTGCTCCCTAGCGGGAGCGACGTGTACTTC
NA,TRBV7-8,NA,TRBJ1-5,CASSLSVGSNQPQHF,TGTGCCAGCAGCTTATCCGTCGGTAGCAATCAGCCCCAGCATTTT
NA,TRBV6-1,NA,TRBJ1-3,CASSETRKFDRGNTIYF,TGTGCCAGCAGTGAAACCCGCAAGTTTGACAGAGGAAACACCATATATTTT
NA,TRBV14,TRBD1,TRBJ1-1,CASSQDFGTDFDTEAFF,TGTGCCAGCAGCCAAGATTTCGGGACAGATTTTGACACTGAAGCTTTCTTT
once,TRBV6-1,TRBD1,TRBJ1-2,CASSEFGTGAGGYTF,TGTGCCAGCAGTGAATTCGGGACAGGGGCTGGGGGCTACACCTTC
NA,TRBV27,NA,TRBJ1-4,CASSFSGITGEKLFF,TGTGCCAGCAGTTTTTCAGGGATAACGGGTGAAAAACTGTTTTTT
once,TRBV9,TRBD1,TRBJ2-5,CASSVGQPQETQYF,TGTGCCAGCAGCGTGGGACAGCCCCAAGAGACCCAGTACTTC
NA,TRBV19,NA,TRBJ2-1,CASSIDLPPRTTYNEQFF,TGTGCCAGTAGTATAGATCTGCCTCCAAGGACAACCTACAATGAGCAGTTCTTC
NA,TRBV27,NA,TRBJ2-7,CASSLDPRGTYYEQYF,TGTGCCAGCAGTTTGGATCCCCGGGGGACCTACTACGAGCAGTACTTC
NA,TRBV5-1,NA,TRBJ1-3,CASSLDPRAAVGNTIYF,TGCGCCAGCAGCCTAGACCCCAGGGCTGCGGTTGGAAACACCATATATTTT
NA,TRBV2,NA,TRBJ1-6,CASSGRGGVNSPLHF,TGTGCCAGCAGTGGCCGCGGGGGCGTTAATTCACCCCTCCACTTT
NA,TRBV11-3,NA,TRBJ2-7,CASSLDPSYEQYF,TGTGCCAGCAGCTTAGATCCCAGCTACGAGCAGTACTTC
NA,TRBV10-3,TRBD1,TRBJ1-1,CAIQGGDRGFQAEAFF,TGTGCCATCCAGGGTGGGGACAGGGGATTTCAGGCTGAAGCTTTCTTT
once,TRBV5-1,TRBD1,TRBJ1-1,CASSFTGGLTEAFF,TGCGCCAGCAGCTTTACAGGGGGCCTAACTGAAGCTTTCTTT
NA,TRBV5-5,TRBD1,TRBJ1-1,CASSSDTGGTTEAFF,TGTGCCAGCAGCTCAGACACAGGGGGCACCACTGAAGCTTTCTTT
NA,TRBV24-1,TRBD1,TRBJ1-2,CATSATGTGYGYTF,TGTGCCACCAGCGCGACAGGGACGGGCTATGGCTACACCTTC
NA,TRBV13,TRBD2,TRBJ2-7,CASSLGFRGGPYEQYF,TGTGCCAGCAGCTTAGGCTTTCGGGGAGGGCCCTACGAGCAGTACTTC
NA,TRBV7-3,NA,TRBJ2-3,CASSSTGIGVSDTQYF,TGTGCCAGCAGCTCCACAGGGATTGGGGTTTCAGATACGCAGTATTTT
NA,TRBV11-3,TRBD2,TRBJ2-1,CASSSPLGLAGYNEQFF,TGTGCCAGCAGCTCCCCCCTGGGGCTAGCGGGATACAATGAGCAGTTCTTC
few,TRBV2,NA,TRBJ1-5,CASSEDSPQPQHF,TGTGCCAGCAGTGAGGACAGCCCTCAGCCCCAGCATTTT
NA,TRBV9,TRBD2,TRBJ2-7,CASSESGTHNEQYF,TGTGCCAGCAGCGAAAGCGGGACTCATAACGAGCAGTACTTC
NA,TRBV5-1,TRBD1,TRBJ1-4,CASSWAGGSSNEKLFF,TGCGCCAGCAGCTGGGCAGGGGGCAGCTCTAATGAAAAACTGTTTTTT
NA,TRBV9,TRBD2,TRBJ2-3,CASSKGLATITQYF,TGTGCCAGCAGCAAAGGACTAGCTACAATTACGCAGTATTTT
NA,TRBV7-2,TRBD2,TRBJ2-1,CASSFSGTSYNEQFF,TGTGCCAGCAGTTTCAGCGGGACCTCCTACAATGAGCAGTTCTTC
NA,TRBV9,TRBD2,TRBJ2-1,CASSVQAGPYNEQFF,TGTGCCAGCAGCGTACAAGCGGGACCCTACAATGAGCAGTTCTTC
NA,TRBV7-2,TRBD2,TRBJ2-1,CASSTGLAGVEQFF,TGTGCCAGCAGCACTGGACTAGCGGGAGTGGAGCAGTTCTTC
NA,TRBV7-9,NA,TRBJ1-1,CASSHFRDTEAFF,TGTGCCAGCAGCCATTTTCGAGACACTGAAGCTTTCTTT
NA,TRBV11-2,NA,TRBJ1-1,CASSDPRERTEAFF,TGTGCCAGCAGCGACCCCCGGGAGCGAACTGAAGCTTTCTTT
NA,TRBV24-1,TRBD1,TRBJ1-5,CATSDGQDPAPQHF,TGTGCCACCAGTGATGGACAGGACCCCGCGCCCCAGCATTTT
NA,TRBV6-5,NA,TRBJ1-1,CASRYTVVTEAFF,TGTGCCAGCAGGTACACGGTTGTAACTGAAGCTTTCTTT
NA,TRBV24-1,TRBD1,TRBJ1-5,CATSEGTGDSNQPQHF,TGTGCCACCAGTGAGGGGACAGGGGACTCAAATCAGCCCCAGCATTTT
NA,TRBV19,TRBD1,TRBJ1-4,CASSVPGTGEEKLFF,TGTGCCAGTAGTGTTCCCGGGACAGGGGAAGAAAAACTGTTTTTT
NA,TRBV6-5,NA,TRBJ2-1,CASSTRDSGFNEQFF,TGTGCCAGCAGTACTCGGGACTCCGGATTCAATGAGCAGTTCTTC
NA,TRBV2,TRBD2,TRBJ2-7,CASGSGTSFYEQYF,TGTGCCAGTGGGTCCGGGACTAGTTTCTACGAGCAGTACTTC
NA,TRBV10-1,TRBD1,TRBJ1-1,CASSDGTVDPTEAFF,TGCGCCAGCAGTGATGGGACAGTGGATCCCACTGAAGCTTTCTTT
few,TRBV6-6,NA,TRBJ1-5,CASSSTPTDSNQPQHF,TGTGCCAGCAGTTCGACGCCGACAGATAGCAATCAGCCCCAGCATTTT
NA,TRBV7-2,TRBD1,TRBJ1-2,CASRAGTGSNGYTF,TGTGCCAGCAGGGCCGGGACAGGGTCAAATGGCTACACCTTC
NA,TRBV7-9,TRBD2,TRBJ2-3,CASSLRRESTDTQYF,TGTGCCAGCAGCTTAAGGCGGGAGAGCACAGATACGCAGTATTTT
NA,TRBV9,TRBD2,TRBJ2-1,CASSSPTSGSIYEQFF,TGTGCCAGCAGCTCTCCCACTAGCGGGAGTATCTATGAGCAGTTCTTC
NA,TRBV7-8,NA,TRBJ2-3,CASSPVGFDTQYF,TGTGCCAGCAGCCCGGTCGGTTTCGATACGCAGTATTTT
NA,TRBV18,NA,TRBJ1-1,CASSRVGGMNTEAFF,TGTGCCAGCTCCCGCGTAGGGGGAATGAACACTGAAGCTTTCTTT
NA,TRBV2,TRBD2,TRBJ2-2,CASSETSGRTGGTGELFF,TGTGCCAGCAGTGAAACTAGCGGGAGGACGGGTGGCACCGGGGAGCTGTTTTTT
NA,TRBV27,NA,TRBJ1-6,CASSFGQPYNSPLHF,TGTGCCAGCAGTTTCGGACAGCCTTATAATTCACCCCTCCACTTT
NA,TRBV29-1,TRBD1,TRBJ1-2,CSVAQTGTGGGGYTF,TGCAGCGTTGCCCAAACCGGGACAGGGGGTGGTGGCTACACCTTC
NA,TRBV2,NA,TRBJ1-2,CASSEARQNYGYTF,TGTGCCAGCAGTGAAGCGAGACAAAACTATGGCTACACCTTC
NA,TRBV11-2,NA,TRBJ2-7,CASSLEASGGSYEQYF,TGTGCCAGCAGCTTAGAGGCCAGCGGAGGCAGCTACGAGCAGTACTTC
NA,TRBV14,TRBD1,TRBJ2-5,CASSLWTGNQETQYF,TGTGCCAGCAGCCTCTGGACAGGGAACCAAGAGACCCAGTACTTC
NA,TRBV7-9,NA,TRBJ2-7,CASRVGGVAYEQYF,TGTGCCAGCAGGGTGGGGGGAGTGGCCTACGAGCAGTACTTC
once,TRBV21-1,NA,TRBJ2-2,CAITPQIGATNTGELFF,TGTGCCATCACACCCCAAATTGGAGCTACGAACACCGGGGAGCTGTTTTTT